The T cell receptor beta chain under discussion was sequenced for a study of blood T cells in healthy people across ages. Ten or more counts support this clonotype. The antigen is not known. V lost 6 bases to trimming and J lost 3 bases, with 17 bases between them. Germline V lookup: CDR1 SNHLY, CDR2 FYNNEI. The CDR3 consists of 15 residues. General study results and limits: Possibly, changes in expanded clonotypes were confounded because donor CMV status was unknown. Long-lived and aged donors differed, with more naive CD4+ cells and higher diversity in the long-lived. Observed TCR beta diversity per million T cells went down as age went up. This fall followed a roughly linear course with age.

A second roughly 7 to 11 cycle PCR used barcoded and J-beta primers. A single record per CDR3 protein comes from TCRdb applying MiXCR to the 5' RACE reads. The sample shows over 550,000 distinct CDR3 sequences, roughly 31% of them seen only once. Total RNA, at least 5.5 micrograms per sample, came from PBMCs. Sequencing input: blood. The V gene is TRBV2, the J gene TRBJ2-5; D may be TRBD1 (6 bases). The clonotype was recovered from a woman aged 80 or older in good health. CDR3 residues: CASRRGTTREETQYF. The CDR3 region has the DNA TGTGCCAGCAGGAGGGGGACAACGAGGGAAGAGACCCAGTACTTC. The whole variable domain, filled in from reference TRBV2 and TRBJ2-5, reads EPEVTQTPSHQVTQMGQEVILRCVPISNHLYFYWYRQILGQKVEFLVSFYNNEISEKSEIFDDQFSVERPDGSNFTLKIRSTKLEDSAMYFCASRRGTTREETQYFGPGTRLLVL.